The rows below give T cell receptor beta chains drawn from one sample of a study of CD8 T cells in ankylosing spondylitis. TCRdb independently ran MiXCR on the 5' RACE reads; one entry per CDR3 protein. The repertoire holds about 240,000 distinct CDR3 sequences, roughly 8.6% seen once, with 6.8% in the top ten. The sequenced sample was blood, either unsorted or a sorted T cell fraction (not recorded which). Every receptor here comes from a male donor with ankylosing spondylitis or in good health (not recorded which). CDR3s include the opening cysteine and the closing phenylalanine or tryptophan. Each record gives: clone size, J gene, V gene, D gene, CDR3 protein, CDR3 DNA. D genes are given only for firm matches. Expanded clones are given a class, and other clones once, few, many or no size at all.

>many|TRBJ2-7|TRBV12-3/TRBV12-4|-
CASSLDRQHEQYF
TGTGCCAGCAGTTTAGACAGGCAGCACGAGCAGTACTTC
>many|TRBJ2-7|TRBV24-1|-
CATSDFDSGSSYEQYF
TGTGCCACCAGTGACTTTGACAGTGGGAGCTCCTACGAGCAGTACTTC
>-|TRBJ2-5|TRBV19|TRBD2
CASSRLAGGHETQYF
TGTGCCAGTAGTAGACTAGCGGGGGGGCACGAGACCCAGTACTTC
>many|TRBJ2-7|TRBV12-3/TRBV12-4|TRBD2
CASLLSGAYEQYF
TGTGCCAGCCTCCTTAGCGGGGCCTACGAGCAGTACTTC
>many|TRBJ2-5|TRBV10-3|-
CAISEDYQETQYF
TGTGCCATCAGTGAGGACTACCAAGAGACCCAGTACTTC
>few|TRBJ2-7|TRBV20-1|-
CSARGDGGKGEQYF
TGCAGTGCTAGGGGTGACGGGGGCAAGGGCGAGCAGTACTTC
>many|TRBJ2-1|TRBV20-1|TRBD2
CSVSRGGSYNEQFF
TGCAGTGTCTCGAGAGGCGGGAGCTACAATGAGCAGTTCTTC
>many|TRBJ1-5|TRBV5-5|-
CASSLGQWYQPQHF
TGTGCCAGCAGCTTGGGGCAGTGGTATCAGCCCCAGCATTTT
>-|TRBJ2-1|TRBV4-2|TRBD2
CASSQGPWTSGSYNEQFF
TGTGCCAGCAGCCAGGGGCCTTGGACTAGCGGGAGTTACAATGAGCAGTTCTTC
>many|TRBJ1-4|TRBV27|TRBD1
CASSTRQGATNEKLFF
TGTGCCAGCAGTACCCGTCAGGGGGCAACTAATGAAAAACTGTTTTTT
>many|TRBJ2-5|TRBV20-1|TRBD2
CSGLAGGVQETQYF
TGCAGTGGACTAGCGGGGGGAGTTCAAGAGACCCAGTACTTC
>few|TRBJ1-2|TRBV7-2|-
CASSRGGKDGYTF
TGTGCCAGCAGCCGGGGGGGAAAGGATGGCTACACCTTC